Reported below is one TCR beta chain. Its matching antigen is unknown. The germline gives CDR1 SGHAT, CDR2 FQNNGV. This CDR3 has 19 residues. Trimming removed 6 bases from V and 4 bases from J, with 29 bases in between. The sample belongs to a study of cytomegalovirus exposure and HLA in healthy donors. Whole-study results and caveats: Among the CMV-associated chains, a few were confirmed in vitro as specific for CMV antigens.

The PCR had 60 Vbeta and 13 Jbeta primers. Measured with immunoSEQ multiplex PCR; TCRdb has only the in-frame clones, and not every one. Here the sample spans under 150,000 clones, 81% being singletons. The V and J genes are TRBV11-2 and TRBJ2-3; a possible D gene is TRBD1 (5 bases). Sequenced sample: PBMCs. The receptor's source is a woman aged 25 to 39 in good health and CMV-seronegative. CDR3 in amino acids: CASSPRWGEVLLDADTQYF. As DNA, the CDR3 is TGTGCCAGCAGTCCCCGTTGGGGCGAGGTTCTCCTAGACGCAGATACGCAGTATTTT.